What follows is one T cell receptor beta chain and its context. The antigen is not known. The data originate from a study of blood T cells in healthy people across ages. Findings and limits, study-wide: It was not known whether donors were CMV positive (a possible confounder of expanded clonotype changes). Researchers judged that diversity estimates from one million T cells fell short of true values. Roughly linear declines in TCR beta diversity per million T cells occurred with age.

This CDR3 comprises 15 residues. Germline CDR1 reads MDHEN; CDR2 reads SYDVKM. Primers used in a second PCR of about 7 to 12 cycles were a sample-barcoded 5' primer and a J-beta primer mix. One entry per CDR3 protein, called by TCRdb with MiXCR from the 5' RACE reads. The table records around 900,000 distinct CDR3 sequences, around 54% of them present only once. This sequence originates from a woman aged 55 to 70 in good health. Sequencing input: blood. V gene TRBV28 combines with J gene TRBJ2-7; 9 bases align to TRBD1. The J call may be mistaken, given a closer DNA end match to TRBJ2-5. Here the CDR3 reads CASSTYRGLEQTQYF. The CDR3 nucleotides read TGTGCCAGCAGTACCTACAGGGGGCTGGAACAGACCCAGTACTTC.